This T cell receptor beta chain comes out of a study of blood T cell repertoires in COVID-19. In the study overall: There were acute and convalescent COVID-19 samples, and they came from the United States, Italy and Spain. Sources were T cells, B-cell-depleted T cells, or PBMCs; the material itself was cDNA or gDNA.

As originally analysed: Counts of nucleated cells, estimated from reference gene primer amplification, were obtained. The data were produced by immunoSEQ multiplex PCR, yet TCRdb's version contains in-frame clones alone and is incomplete. The D gene and trimming were derived from the DNA, and the V and J assignments and clone size from that table. The sample holds 120,000 or so clones; 74% are singletons and the top ten take around 5.9%. The length of the CDR3 is 13 residues. Trimming left V 1 base short and J 8 bases short, with 14 bases between. Germline assignment: CDR1 GTSNPN and CDR2 SVGIG (reference sequence).

What was sequenced was peripheral blood. This TCR was sampled from a man in his sixties with acute or convalescent COVID-19. The chain uses TRBV30 and TRBJ1-2, with D possibly TRBD1 on 6 matching bases. CDR3 DNA sequence: TGTGCCTGGAGTGGAACAGGGATGGACGGCTACACCTTC. Amino acids: CAWSGTGMDGYTF.